Shown below are 15 T cell receptor beta chains from a single sample sequenced in a study of T-cell reconstitution after alpha-beta-depleted transplantation in children. Unique molecular identifiers featured in how the TCRbeta library was prepared. TCRdb used MiXCR to reprocess the PCR reads, holding one entry per CDR3 protein. The repertoire holds just over 950,000 distinct CDR3 sequences, around 30% seen once, with around 30% in the top ten. The starting material was PBMCs, mostly from graft donor cells, obtained 360 days after TCRalphabeta/CD19-depleted stem cell transplant. The source of these receptors is a boy in the first two years of life who had a stem cell transplant for SCID, so the T cells may come from the graft donor.

Only a few counts were recorded for this clonotype. The J gene is TRBJ2-7, the V gene TRBV10-3; 7 nucleotides align to TRBD2. The germline V gene has CDR1 ENHRY and CDR2 SYGVKD. This CDR3 is built from 14 residues. With V trimmed by 6 bases and J by 4 bases, 9 bases remained unmatched. The CDR3 DNA sequence: TGTGCCATCAGCTTAGGGGAGCGGGGTTACGAGCAGTACTTC. Translation gives CAISLGERGYEQYF.

The J gene is TRBJ1-1, the V gene TRBV5-5; TRBD1 is a possible D gene (5 bases). The ends were cut back, 7 bases at V and 1 base at J, with 20 bases in the middle. The length of the CDR3 is 16 residues. Germline assignment: CDR1 SGHKS and CDR2 YYEKEE (reference sequence). CDR3 sequence reads: CASLRAGGWKNTEAFF. Written as DNA, the CDR3 is TGTGCCAGCTTACGGGCGGGGGGTTGGAAGAACACTGAAGCTTTCTTT.

This clonotype came up once. This sequence joins TRBV24-1 and TRBJ2-1, with 8 bases fitting TRBD1. This CDR3 region has 16 residues. CDR1 KGHDR and CDR2 SFDVKD come from the germline V gene. Losses at the gene ends were 5 bases for V and 4 bases for J; bases not matched to a gene: 9. The CDR3 DNA is TGTGCCACCAGTGGCGCCCGACAGGGGAGGTACAATGAGCAGTTCTTC. Translation: CATSGARQGRYNEQFF.

The chain uses TRBV10-3 and TRBJ2-7; D is possibly TRBD2 (6 bases). The CDR3 extends over 11 amino acids. V dropped 8 bases and J dropped 6 bases, with 11 bases sitting between them. Germline CDR1 and CDR2: ENHRY and SYGVKD. The CDR3 here is CAIGAGLEQYF. The CDR3 nucleotides are TGTGCCATCGGGGCGGGGCTCGAGCAGTACTTC.

This chain joins TRBV10-3 and TRBJ2-4, with 10 bases matching TRBD2. V lost 6 bases, J lost 0 bases, and 5 bases stayed unmatched. Germline CDR1 is ENHRY and CDR2 is SYGVKD. The CDR3 consists of 16 residues. The CDR3 sequence: CAIRDSGGSAKNIQYF. The CDR3 nucleotides read TGTGCCATCAGAGATAGCGGGGGGTCAGCCAAAAACATTCAGTACTTC.

J is TRBJ1-2 and V is TRBV6-1; D call uncertain. Germline CDR1 is MNHNS and CDR2 is SASEGT. The length of the CDR3 is 14 residues. The V gene lost 6 bases and the J gene lost 7 bases, with 18 bases spanning the gap. The CDR3 coding sequence is TGTGCCAGCAGACCTACCAGCACGGCGGGTGGCTACACCTTC. It translates to CASRPTSTAGGYTF.

V usage is TRBV4-2 and J usage is TRBJ2-1; D is undetermined. V shed 1 base and J shed 1 base, with 11 bases lying between them. CDR1 is LGHNA, CDR2 YNFKEQ, per germline. The CDR3 totals 16 residues. The CDR3, as DNA: TGTGCCAGCAGCCAAGCGCGGCCCCCATCCTACAATGAGCAGTTCTTC. Translating it yields CASSQARPPSYNEQFF.

The chain joins TRBV29-1 to TRBJ1-4; D possibly corresponds to TRBD1 (5 bases). Germline CDR1 reads SQVTM; CDR2 reads ANQGSEA. V shed 4 bases and J shed 5 bases, with 14 bases lying between them. The CDR3 contains 14 residues. The CDR3 region has the DNA TGCAGCGTTGCGGGGGGGAGTCTCAATGAAAAACTGTTTTTT. It specifies CSVAGGSLNEKLFF.

In its sample, this clonotype was seen a few times. The genes are TRBV5-1 and TRBJ2-1, with 9 bases aligning to TRBD1. V shed 3 bases and J 4 bases; nucleotides not matched to a gene: 8. The germline CDR1 and CDR2 sequences are SGHRS and YFSETQ. The CDR3 length is 16 residues. CDR3 loop: CASSSGTGTLYNEQFF. DNA for the CDR3: TGCGCCAGCAGCTCGGGGACAGGGACCTTGTACAATGAGCAGTTCTTC.

This sequence joins TRBV18 and TRBJ2-5, with D possibly TRBD2 on 7 matching bases. Trimming removed 6 bases from V and 2 bases from J, with 28 bases in between. The CDR3 consists of 19 residues. In germline, CDR1 is KGHSH, CDR2 LQKENI. CDR3 in amino acids: CASSSVRGGAGPFQETQYF. The CDR3, as DNA: TGTGCCAGCTCGTCAGTTCGCGGGGGCGCGGGGCCTTTTCAAGAGACCCAGTACTTC. The entire variable domain, with the rest obtained from reference TRBV18 and TRBJ2-5, is as follows: NAGVMQNPRHLVRRRGQEARLRCSPMKGHSHVYWYRQLPEEGLKFMVYLQKENIIDESGMPKERFSAEFPKEGPSILRIQQVVRGDSAAYFCASSSVRGGAGPFQETQYFGPGTRLLVL.

This clonotype was counted a few times. V usage is TRBV12-3 or TRBV12-4 and J usage is TRBJ1-1; possibly TRBD1 for D (6 bases). Trimming pared 5 bases from V and 0 bases from J, leaving 13 bases between. The CDR3 contains 15 residues. The chain's CDR3 is CASSPGTPMNTEAFF. CDR3 sequence (DNA): TGTGCCAGCAGTCCAGGGACACCTATGAACACTGAAGCTTTCTTT.

This clonotype was found a few times. This chain joins TRBV20-1 and TRBJ2-2, with D perhaps TRBD2 (5 bases). CDR3 length equals 13 residues. From germline, CDR1 is DFQATT and CDR2 SNEGSKA (reference sequence). The ends were cut back, 6 bases at V and 2 bases at J, with 10 bases in the middle. The CDR3 here is CSAGRANTGELFF. CDR3 DNA: TGCAGTGCCGGGCGGGCAAACACCGGGGAGCTGTTTTTT.

This sequence joins TRBV29-1 and TRBJ1-2; D not certain. Trimming took off 8 bases at V and 4 bases at J, with 14 bases between the two ends. The CDR3 is 12 residues long. CDR1 is SQVTM, CDR2 ANQGSEA, per germline. CDR3 DNA sequence: TGCAGCTCCCGTTCAGGTGCCTATGGCTACACCTTC. Translating it yields CSSRSGAYGYTF.

The chain employs TRBV5-1 and TRBJ2-1, with D perhaps matching TRBD2 (6 bases). Germline V gene data show CDR1 as SGHRS and CDR2 as YFSETQ. V was shortened by 0 bases and J by 1 base, with 14 bases between the two germline ends. CDR3 length: 17 residues. The DNA of the CDR3 is TGCGCCAGCAGCTTGGATTCATGGCGGGATTCCTACAATGAGCAGTTCTTC. Protein product: CASSLDSWRDSYNEQFF.

V gene TRBV9 combines with J gene TRBJ2-5, with D tentatively TRBD2 (6 bases). The CDR3 is made up of 15 amino acids. V was clipped by 2 bases and J by 2 bases, with 13 bases between them. Germline V gives CDR1 SGDLS, CDR2 YYNGEE. The CDR3 DNA sequence: TGTGCCAGCAGCGTCGGGGGTTTGCAGCAAGAGACCCAGTACTTC. Its protein product is CASSVGGLQQETQYF.